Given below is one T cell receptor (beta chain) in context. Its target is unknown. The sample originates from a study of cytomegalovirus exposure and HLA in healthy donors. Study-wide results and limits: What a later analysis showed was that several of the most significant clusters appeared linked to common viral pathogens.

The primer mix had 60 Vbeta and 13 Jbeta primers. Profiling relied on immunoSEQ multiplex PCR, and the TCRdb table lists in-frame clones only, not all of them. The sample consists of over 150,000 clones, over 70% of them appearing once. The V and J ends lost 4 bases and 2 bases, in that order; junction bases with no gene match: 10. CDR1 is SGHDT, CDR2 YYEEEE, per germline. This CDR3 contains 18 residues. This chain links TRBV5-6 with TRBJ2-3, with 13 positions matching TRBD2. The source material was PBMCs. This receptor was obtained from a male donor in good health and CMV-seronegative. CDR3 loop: CASSMTSGRFYFTDTQYF. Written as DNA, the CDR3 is TGTGCCAGCAGCATGACTAGCGGGAGGTTCTATTTCACAGATACGCAGTATTTT.